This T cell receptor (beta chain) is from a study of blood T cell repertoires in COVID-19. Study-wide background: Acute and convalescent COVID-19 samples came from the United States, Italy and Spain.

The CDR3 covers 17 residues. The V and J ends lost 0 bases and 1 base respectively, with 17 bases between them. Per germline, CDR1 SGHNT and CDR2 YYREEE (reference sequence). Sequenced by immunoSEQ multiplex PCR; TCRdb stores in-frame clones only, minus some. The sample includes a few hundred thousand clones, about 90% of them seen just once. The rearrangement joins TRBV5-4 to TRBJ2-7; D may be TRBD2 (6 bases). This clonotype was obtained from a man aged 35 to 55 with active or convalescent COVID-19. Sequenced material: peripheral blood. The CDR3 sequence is CASSLDGRQTPSYEQYF. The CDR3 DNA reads TGTGCCAGCAGCTTGGACGGGAGACAGACGCCATCCTACGAGCAGTACTTC.